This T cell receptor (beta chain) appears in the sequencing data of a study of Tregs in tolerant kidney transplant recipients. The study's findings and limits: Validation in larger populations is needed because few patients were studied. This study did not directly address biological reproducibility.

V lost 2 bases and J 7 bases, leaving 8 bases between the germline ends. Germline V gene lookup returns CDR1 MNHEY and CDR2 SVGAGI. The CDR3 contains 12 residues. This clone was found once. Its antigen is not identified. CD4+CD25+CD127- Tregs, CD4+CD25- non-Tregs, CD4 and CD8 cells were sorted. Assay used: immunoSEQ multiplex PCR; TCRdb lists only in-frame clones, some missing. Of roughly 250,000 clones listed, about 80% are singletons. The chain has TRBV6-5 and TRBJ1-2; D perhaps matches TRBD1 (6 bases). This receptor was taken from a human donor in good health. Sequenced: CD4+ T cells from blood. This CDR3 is CASSYGQFGYTF. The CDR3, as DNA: TGTGCCAGCAGTTACGGACAGTTTGGCTACACCTTC.